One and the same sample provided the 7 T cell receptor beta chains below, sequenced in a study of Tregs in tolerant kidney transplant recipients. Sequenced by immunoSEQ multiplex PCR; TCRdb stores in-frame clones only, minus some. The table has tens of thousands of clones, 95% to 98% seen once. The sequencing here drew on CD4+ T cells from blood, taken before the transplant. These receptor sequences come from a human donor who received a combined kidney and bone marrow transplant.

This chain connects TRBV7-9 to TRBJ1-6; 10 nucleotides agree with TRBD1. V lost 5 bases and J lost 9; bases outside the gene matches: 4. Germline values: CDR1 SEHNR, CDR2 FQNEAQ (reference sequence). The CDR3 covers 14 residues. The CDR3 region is CASSGQGDRSPLHF. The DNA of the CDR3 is TGTGCCAGCAGCGGACAGGGGGATCGTTCACCCCTCCACTTT.

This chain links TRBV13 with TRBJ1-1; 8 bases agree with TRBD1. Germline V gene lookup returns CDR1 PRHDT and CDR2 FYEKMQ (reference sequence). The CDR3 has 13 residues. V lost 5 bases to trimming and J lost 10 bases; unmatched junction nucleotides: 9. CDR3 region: CASSNWTGMGAFF. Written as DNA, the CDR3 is TGTGCCAGCAGCAACTGGACAGGGATGGGAGCTTTCTTT.

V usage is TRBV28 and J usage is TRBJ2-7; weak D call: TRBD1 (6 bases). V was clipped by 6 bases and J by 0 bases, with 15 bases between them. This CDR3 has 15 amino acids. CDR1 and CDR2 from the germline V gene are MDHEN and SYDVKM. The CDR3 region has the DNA TGTGCCAGCAGGATACCAGGGGAGTACTCCTACGAGCAGTACTTC. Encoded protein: CASRIPGEYSYEQYF.

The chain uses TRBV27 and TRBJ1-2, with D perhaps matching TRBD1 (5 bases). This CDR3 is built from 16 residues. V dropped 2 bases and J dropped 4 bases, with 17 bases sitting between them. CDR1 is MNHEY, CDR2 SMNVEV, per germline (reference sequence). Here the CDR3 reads CASSLVQAPLGYGYTF. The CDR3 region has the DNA TGTGCCAGCAGTTTAGTACAGGCTCCCTTGGGCTATGGCTACACCTTC.

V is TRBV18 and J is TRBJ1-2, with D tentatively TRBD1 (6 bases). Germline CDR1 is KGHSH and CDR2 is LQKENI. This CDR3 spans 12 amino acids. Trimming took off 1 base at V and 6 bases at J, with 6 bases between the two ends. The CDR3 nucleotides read TGTGCCAGCTCACCACAGGGGGATGGCTACACCTTC. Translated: CASSPQGDGYTF. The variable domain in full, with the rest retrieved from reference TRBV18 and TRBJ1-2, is NAGVMQNPRHLVRRRGQEARLRCSPMKGHSHVYWYRQLPEEGLKFMVYLQKENIIDESGMPKERFSAEFPKEGPSILRIQQVVRGDSAAYFCASSPQGDGYTFGSGTRLTVV.

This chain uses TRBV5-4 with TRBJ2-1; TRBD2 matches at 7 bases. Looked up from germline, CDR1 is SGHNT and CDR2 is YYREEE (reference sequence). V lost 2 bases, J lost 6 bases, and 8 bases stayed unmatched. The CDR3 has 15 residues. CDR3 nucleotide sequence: TGTGCCAGCAGCTTTGGGAGGGCCTTTGCCAATGAGCAGTTCTTC. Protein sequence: CASSFGRAFANEQFF.

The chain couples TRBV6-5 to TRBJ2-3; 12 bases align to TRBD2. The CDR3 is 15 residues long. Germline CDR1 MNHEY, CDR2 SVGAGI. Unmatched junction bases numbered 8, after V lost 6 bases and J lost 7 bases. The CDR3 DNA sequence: TGTGCCAGCAGCGCGACTAGCGGGAGTCGAAATACGCAGTATTTT. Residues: CASSATSGSRNTQYF.